A single T cell receptor (beta chain) is shown here with its context. No antigen is known for it. This sample stems from a study of shared clonotypes between healthy human individuals. Notes on the study in general: Rarefaction analysis demonstrated incomplete sorted-subset sequencing notwithstanding large depth. In contrast to clonotypes shared by all four donors, non-shared clonotypes had lower generation probabilities. The sharing of approximately 4.6% of naive CD4 clonotypes was seen across a handful of donors. Donors were few, which limited the genetic and exposure-history diversity represented.

The naive CD8 population came from CD45RO-negative cells selected for CCR7, without terminally differentiated effector memory CD45RA+ cells. Some clones are missing from TCRdb's copy, which holds only in-frame ones; the method was immunoSEQ multiplex PCR. Of about 2.2 million clones listed, roughly 95% are singletons. This CDR3 is built from 13 residues. In germline, CDR1 is SGHTA, CDR2 FQGNSA. The V and J ends lost 8 bases and 8 bases respectively, with 16 bases between them. The gene calls are TRBV7-2 and TRBJ2-1; D might be TRBD2 (7 bases). Source material: naive CD8+ T cells from PBMCs. The sequence derives from a man between 18 and 29 years old in good health. Some clones in this sample may be carry-over from other donors' samples. The CDR3 sequence: CASAKLRGHEQFF. The CDR3 DNA reads as TGTGCCAGCGCAAAACTGCGGGGGCATGAGCAGTTCTTC.